This T cell receptor beta chain appears in the sequencing data of a study of vaccination and CD4 T cells after COVID-19. Cultured CD4+ T cell DNA underwent sequencing with the Oncomine TCR Beta short-read assay. TCRdb reprocessed the PCR reads via MiXCR and lists one record per CDR3 protein. The table lists about 12,000 distinct CDR3 sequences, roughly 66% of them singletons, with roughly 6.6% in the top ten. With respect to this clonotype: Its antigen is still unknown.

Documented treatment: roughly 11-day PBMC culture with coronavirus spike peptide pools or control peptides (ViraFEST assay). The sample here was CD4+ T cells from blood, cultured in vitro, taken before SARS-CoV-2 vaccination. The source of this sequence is a human donor who had recovered from COVID-19.

The DNA for the CDR3 is TGTGCCAGTCACGAATCGGGGGGCACTGAAGCTTTCTTT. Its protein is CASHESGGTEAFF. The chain recombines TRBV6-1 with TRBJ1-1, with D perhaps matching TRBD1 (5 bases). Germline V gene sequence: CDR1 MNHNS, CDR2 SASEGT. This CDR3 comprises 13 residues. V lost 9 bases, J lost 4 bases, and 15 bases lay in between.